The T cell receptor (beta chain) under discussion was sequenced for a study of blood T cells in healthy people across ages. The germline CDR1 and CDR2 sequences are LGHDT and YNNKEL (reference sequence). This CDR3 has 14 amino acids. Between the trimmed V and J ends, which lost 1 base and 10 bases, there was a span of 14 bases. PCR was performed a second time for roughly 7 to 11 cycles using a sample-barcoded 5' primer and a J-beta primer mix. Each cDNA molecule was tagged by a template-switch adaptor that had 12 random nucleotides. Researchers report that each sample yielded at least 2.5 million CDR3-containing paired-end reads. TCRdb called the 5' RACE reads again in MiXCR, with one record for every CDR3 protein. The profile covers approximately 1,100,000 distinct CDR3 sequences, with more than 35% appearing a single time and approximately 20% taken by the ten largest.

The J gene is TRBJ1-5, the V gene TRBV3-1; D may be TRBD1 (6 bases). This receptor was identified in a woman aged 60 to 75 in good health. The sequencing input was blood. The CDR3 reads CASSQGTRGHPQHF. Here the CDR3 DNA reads TGTGCCAGCAGCCAAGGTACTAGGGGACATCCCCAGCATTTT.